These T cell receptor beta chains were read from a single sample in a study of T cells after yellow fever vaccination. One entry per CDR3 protein results from TCRdb running MiXCR on the 5' RACE reads. The table has about 580,000 distinct CDR3 sequences, less than 20% seen once. The specimen was PBMCs, collected 5 to 6 days after the first yellow fever vaccination. Source of these receptors: a young man who received the YFV17D yellow fever vaccine. Each CDR3 is given with its conserved first and last residue. Fields, in order: V gene, D gene, clone size, J gene, CDR3 protein, CDR3 DNA. The D gene is left open where the match is weak. Clone size is shown for a subset of rows, as once, few, many or a class of expanded clone.

v_gene: TRBV20-1; d_gene: .; abundance: .; j_gene: TRBJ2-3; CDR3aa: CSVSTDTQYF; CDR3nt: TGCAGTGTTTCGACAGATACGCAGTATTTT
v_gene: TRBV20-1; d_gene: TRBD2; abundance: .; j_gene: TRBJ2-1; CDR3aa: CSDRGRGGHDEQFF; CDR3nt: TGCAGTGACCGGGGGCGGGGGGGCCACGATGAGCAGTTCTTC
v_gene: TRBV5-1; d_gene: TRBD2; abundance: few; j_gene: TRBJ2-3; CDR3aa: CASSLARGGRADTQYF; CDR3nt: TGCGCCAGCAGCTTGGCGCGGGGGGGCCGGGCAGATACGCAGTATTTT
v_gene: TRBV7-9; d_gene: .; abundance: .; j_gene: TRBJ1-2; CDR3aa: CASSLGAGYYGYTF; CDR3nt: TGTGCCAGCAGCTTAGGGGCAGGCTACTATGGCTACACCTTC
v_gene: TRBV6-6; d_gene: TRBD1; abundance: few; j_gene: TRBJ2-7; CDR3aa: CASRGQGVDEQYF; CDR3nt: TGTGCCAGCAGAGGACAGGGTGTCGACGAGCAGTACTTC
v_gene: TRBV27; d_gene: .; abundance: .; j_gene: TRBJ1-1; CDR3aa: CASSLTAGAEAFF; CDR3nt: TGTGCCAGCAGTTTAACCGCTGGGGCTGAAGCTTTCTTT
v_gene: TRBV20-1; d_gene: .; abundance: few; j_gene: TRBJ1-1; CDR3aa: CSAKPNTEAFF; CDR3nt: TGCAGTGCCAAACCGAACACTGAAGCTTTCTTT
v_gene: TRBV13; d_gene: .; abundance: .; j_gene: TRBJ1-2; CDR3aa: CASSPSGGGIYGYTF; CDR3nt: TGTGCCAGCAGCCCCTCGGGGGGGGGGATCTATGGCTACACCTTC
v_gene: TRBV13; d_gene: TRBD1; abundance: .; j_gene: TRBJ1-1; CDR3aa: CASSFRGLLGTEAFF; CDR3nt: TGTGCCAGCAGCTTCAGGGGGCTACTAGGTACTGAAGCTTTCTTT
v_gene: TRBV3-1; d_gene: .; abundance: .; j_gene: TRBJ2-7; CDR3aa: CASSRVEQYF; CDR3nt: TGTGCCAGCAGCCGGGTCGAGCAGTACTTC
v_gene: TRBV10-1; d_gene: TRBD2; abundance: few; j_gene: TRBJ2-7; CDR3aa: CASSESNRLAGEKQYF; CDR3nt: TGCGCCAGCAGTGAGTCGAATCGGCTAGCGGGGGAAAAGCAGTACTTC
v_gene: TRBV6-1; d_gene: .; abundance: .; j_gene: TRBJ2-7; CDR3aa: CATSLRGADEQYF; CDR3nt: TGTGCCACCTCCCTAAGAGGGGCCGACGAGCAGTACTTC
v_gene: TRBV24-1; d_gene: .; abundance: .; j_gene: TRBJ2-1; CDR3aa: CATSDPLNEQFF; CDR3nt: TGTGCCACCAGTGACCCCCTCAATGAGCAGTTCTTC
v_gene: TRBV29-1; d_gene: .; abundance: few; j_gene: TRBJ2-3; CDR3aa: CSAGRQLPTDTQYF; CDR3nt: TGCAGCGCTGGGAGACAGCTCCCCACAGATACGCAGTATTTT
v_gene: TRBV7-2; d_gene: .; abundance: many; j_gene: TRBJ2-1; CDR3aa: CASSNGQLNEQFF; CDR3nt: TGTGCCAGCAGCAACGGACAGCTCAATGAGCAGTTCTTC
v_gene: TRBV7-9; d_gene: TRBD1; abundance: few; j_gene: TRBJ1-1; CDR3aa: CASSTGVNTEAFF; CDR3nt: TGTGCCAGCAGCACAGGGGTGAACACTGAAGCTTTCTTT
v_gene: TRBV15; d_gene: TRBD1; abundance: few; j_gene: TRBJ1-5; CDR3aa: CATSLDRGDYSNQPQHF; CDR3nt: TGTGCCACCAGCCTTGACAGGGGGGACTATAGCAATCAGCCCCAGCATTTT
v_gene: TRBV7-9; d_gene: TRBD1; abundance: few; j_gene: TRBJ2-7; CDR3aa: CASLPPTGRYYEQYF; CDR3nt: TGTGCCAGCCTTCCTCCGACAGGGCGATATTACGAGCAGTACTTC
v_gene: TRBV25-1; d_gene: .; abundance: few; j_gene: TRBJ2-2; CDR3aa: CASSQIGSGSLNTGELFF; CDR3nt: TGTGCCAGCAGTCAAATAGGCTCAGGGAGCTTGAACACCGGGGAGCTGTTTTTT
v_gene: TRBV7-8; d_gene: .; abundance: .; j_gene: TRBJ2-3; CDR3aa: CASSLGVGGRFPTTDTQYF; CDR3nt: TGTGCCAGCAGCTTAGGGGTGGGGGGCCGGTTCCCGACGACAGATACGCAGTATTTT
v_gene: TRBV6-1; d_gene: TRBD1; abundance: .; j_gene: TRBJ1-1; CDR3aa: CASRRQGQNTEAFF; CDR3nt: TGTGCCAGCAGAAGACAGGGTCAGAACACTGAAGCTTTCTTT
v_gene: TRBV4-3; d_gene: .; abundance: few; j_gene: TRBJ1-2; CDR3aa: CASSQGFGAAGYTF; CDR3nt: TGCGCCAGCAGCCAAGGATTCGGAGCAGCTGGCTACACCTTC
v_gene: TRBV5-1; d_gene: .; abundance: .; j_gene: TRBJ2-5; CDR3aa: CASSLESVSTQYF; CDR3nt: TGCGCCAGCAGCTTGGAGTCGGTATCGACCCAGTACTTC
v_gene: TRBV10-3; d_gene: TRBD1; abundance: many; j_gene: TRBJ2-7; CDR3aa: CAISDSGGYEQYF; CDR3nt: TGTGCCATCAGTGACTCAGGGGGCTACGAGCAGTACTTC
v_gene: TRBV5-4; d_gene: .; abundance: many; j_gene: TRBJ2-3; CDR3aa: CASSLPHEDTQYF; CDR3nt: TGTGCCAGCAGCTTACCTCATGAGGATACGCAGTATTTT
v_gene: TRBV2; d_gene: TRBD1; abundance: .; j_gene: TRBJ2-4; CDR3aa: CASSEVIGQGENF; CDR3nt: TGTGCCAGCAGTGAAGTCATTGGGCAGGGGGAAAACTTC
v_gene: TRBV5-1; d_gene: .; abundance: few; j_gene: TRBJ2-3; CDR3aa: CASSQNPSTDTQYF; CDR3nt: TGCGCCAGCAGCCAAAACCCTAGCACAGATACGCAGTATTTT
v_gene: TRBV4-2; d_gene: .; abundance: few; j_gene: TRBJ1-2; CDR3aa: CASSQYRASNDGYTF; CDR3nt: TGTGCCAGCAGCCAATATCGGGCCTCCAACGATGGCTACACCTTC
v_gene: TRBV20-1; d_gene: TRBD2; abundance: .; j_gene: TRBJ2-7; CDR3aa: CSASRGGASYEQYF; CDR3nt: TGCAGTGCTAGCCGGGGGGGGGCCTCCTACGAGCAGTACTTC
v_gene: TRBV20-1; d_gene: TRBD1; abundance: .; j_gene: TRBJ1-4; CDR3aa: CSASGTGNEKLFF; CDR3nt: TGCAGTGCTAGTGGGACAGGGAATGAAAAACTGTTTTTT
v_gene: TRBV15; d_gene: TRBD1; abundance: few; j_gene: TRBJ2-7; CDR3aa: CATSRHRDRGFYEQYF; CDR3nt: TGTGCCACCAGCAGGCACCGGGACAGGGGGTTTTACGAGCAGTACTTC
v_gene: TRBV7-2; d_gene: .; abundance: many; j_gene: TRBJ1-1; CDR3aa: CASSSDRNTEAFF; CDR3nt: TGTGCCAGCAGCTCCGACAGGAACACTGAAGCTTTCTTT
v_gene: TRBV20-1; d_gene: TRBD1; abundance: few; j_gene: TRBJ1-6; CDR3aa: CSAAGGGNSPLHF; CDR3nt: TGCAGTGCTGCAGGGGGTGGAAATTCACCCCTCCACTTT
v_gene: TRBV23-1; d_gene: .; abundance: few; j_gene: TRBJ2-2; CDR3aa: CASRSGRRNGQTGELFF; CDR3nt: TGCGCCAGCCGTAGTGGGAGGCGTAACGGACAGACCGGGGAGCTGTTTTTT
v_gene: TRBV2; d_gene: .; abundance: .; j_gene: TRBJ2-5; CDR3aa: CASFPGPGRLSAETQYF; CDR3nt: TGTGCCAGCTTCCCCGGGCCCGGGCGGCTATCGGCAGAGACCCAGTACTTC
v_gene: TRBV4-1; d_gene: .; abundance: few; j_gene: TRBJ1-5; CDR3aa: CASSPRSNRDTNQPQHF; CDR3nt: TGCGCCAGCAGCCCCAGATCGAACCGGGACACCAATCAGCCCCAGCATTTT
v_gene: TRBV6-6; d_gene: .; abundance: .; j_gene: TRBJ1-1; CDR3aa: CASSYGSTEAFF; CDR3nt: TGTGCCAGCAGTTACGGGAGCACTGAAGCTTTCTTT
v_gene: TRBV12-3/TRBV12-4; d_gene: .; abundance: many; j_gene: TRBJ1-2; CDR3aa: CASSSGEYGYTF; CDR3nt: TGTGCCAGCAGTTCGGGGGAGTATGGCTACACCTTC
v_gene: TRBV4-2; d_gene: .; abundance: .; j_gene: TRBJ1-2; CDR3aa: CASSQERTTNYGYTF; CDR3nt: TGTGCCAGCAGCCAGGAACGAACTACTAACTATGGCTACACCTTC
v_gene: TRBV5-1; d_gene: TRBD2; abundance: few; j_gene: TRBJ2-3; CDR3aa: CASSFRAGGGTDTQYF; CDR3nt: TGCGCCAGCAGCTTCCGCGCGGGGGGCGGCACAGATACGCAGTATTTT
v_gene: TRBV5-1; d_gene: TRBD2; abundance: few; j_gene: TRBJ2-5; CDR3aa: CASSGLAKETQYF; CDR3nt: TGCGCCAGCAGCGGACTAGCGAAGGAGACCCAGTACTTC
v_gene: TRBV30; d_gene: .; abundance: .; j_gene: TRBJ1-2; CDR3aa: CAWSVARRNYGYTF; CDR3nt: TGTGCCTGGAGTGTTGCGCGGAGAAACTATGGCTACACCTTC
v_gene: TRBV7-8; d_gene: TRBD1; abundance: .; j_gene: TRBJ1-1; CDR3aa: CASSQDREGTEAFF; CDR3nt: TGTGCCAGCAGCCAAGACAGGGAGGGGACTGAAGCTTTCTTT
v_gene: TRBV6-5; d_gene: .; abundance: .; j_gene: TRBJ2-7; CDR3aa: CASSYLSTGYEQYF; CDR3nt: TGTGCCAGCAGTTACCTCTCGACTGGGTACGAGCAGTACTTC
v_gene: TRBV7-9; d_gene: TRBD1; abundance: .; j_gene: TRBJ1-3; CDR3aa: CASSSPQGDSGNTIYF; CDR3nt: TGTGCCAGCAGCTCTCCACAGGGGGACTCTGGAAACACCATATATTTT
v_gene: TRBV15; d_gene: TRBD1; abundance: .; j_gene: TRBJ1-5; CDR3aa: CATSRDQLGQGFQPQHF; CDR3nt: TGTGCCACCAGCAGAGATCAGCTAGGACAGGGATTTCAGCCCCAGCATTTT
v_gene: TRBV6-1; d_gene: TRBD2; abundance: .; j_gene: TRBJ2-2; CDR3aa: CASRGREHGELFF; CDR3nt: TGTGCCAGCAGGGGGAGGGAGCACGGGGAGCTGTTTTTT
v_gene: TRBV5-6; d_gene: TRBD1; abundance: few; j_gene: TRBJ1-2; CDR3aa: CASSLKDRNYGYTF; CDR3nt: TGTGCCAGCAGCCTGAAGGACAGGAACTATGGCTACACCTTC
v_gene: TRBV19; d_gene: TRBD1; abundance: .; j_gene: TRBJ2-7; CDR3aa: CASSNRGYYEQYF; CDR3nt: TGTGCCAGTAGTAACAGGGGTTACTACGAGCAGTACTTC
v_gene: TRBV12-3/TRBV12-4; d_gene: TRBD1; abundance: .; j_gene: TRBJ1-2; CDR3aa: CASSSQGAGGGYTF; CDR3nt: TGTGCCAGCAGTTCCCAGGGGGCGGGTGGTGGCTACACCTTC
v_gene: TRBV27; d_gene: .; abundance: many; j_gene: TRBJ2-2; CDR3aa: CASSLNGKGSPNTGELFF; CDR3nt: TGTGCCAGCAGTTTAAACGGCAAGGGATCCCCGAACACCGGGGAGCTGTTTTTT
v_gene: TRBV27; d_gene: .; abundance: .; j_gene: TRBJ2-3; CDR3aa: CASSFLGPSAADTQYF; CDR3nt: TGTGCCAGCAGCTTTTTGGGGCCTAGTGCCGCAGATACGCAGTATTTT
v_gene: TRBV4-1; d_gene: .; abundance: few; j_gene: TRBJ2-1; CDR3aa: CASSPQLFNEQFF; CDR3nt: TGCGCCAGCAGCCCACAGCTTTTCAATGAGCAGTTCTTC